Listed here are 30 T cell receptor beta chains from one sample, sequenced in a study of T cells after posttransplantation cyclophosphamide. Treatment was busulfan-fludarabine conditioning, a marrow graft, and cyclophosphamide on days +3 and +4. TCRdb's table, derived via immunoSEQ multiplex PCR, lists solely in-frame clones and lacks some. The sample gives about 6,700 clones, none seen only once, and the top ten clones hold about 5%. Sequences were derived from PBMCs, sampled after an allogeneic stem cell transplant with post-transplant cyclophosphamide. The source is a young adult male patient who received an allogeneic stem cell transplant from an unrelated donor, was CMV-positive, and had acute and chronic GVHD. The graft donor may account for some of the T cells.

The table lists this clone with many counts. The rearrangement links TRBV19 to TRBJ1-1, with 10 bases aligning to TRBD1. V was clipped by 6 bases and J by 4 bases; unmatched bases: 5. Germline CDR1 reads LNHDA; CDR2 reads SQIVND (reference sequence). The CDR3 is 14 amino acids. In DNA form, the CDR3 reads TGTGCCAGTAGGCGGGACAGGGGACGCACTGAAGCTTTCTTT. It is translated as CASRRDRGRTEAFF. The entire variable domain, with the rest obtained from reference TRBV19 and TRBJ1-1, is as follows: DGGITQSPKYLFRKEGQNVTLSCEQNLNHDAMYWYRQDPGQGLRLIYYSQIVNDFQKGDIAEGYSVSREKKESFPLTVTSAQKNPTAFYLCASRRDRGRTEAFFGQGTRLTVV.

This clone occurred many times. This chain uses TRBV6-5 with TRBJ2-1; D may be TRBD2 (5 bases). The CDR3 covers 13 residues. Germline-derived CDR1 and CDR2 are MNHEY and SVGAGI. Trimming took 6 bases from V and 9 from J, leaving 15 bases between them. Here the CDR3 DNA reads TGTGCCAGCAGGCCCCAACTAGATGGTGAGCAGTTCTTC. Translating it yields CASRPQLDGEQFF.

The table lists this clone with many counts. V and J are TRBV4-3 and TRBJ2-7; D ambiguous. Between the trimmed V and J ends, which lost 0 bases and 4 bases, there was a span of 7 bases. The CDR3 loop spans 13 amino acids. Germline lookup yields CDR1 LGHNA and CDR2 YSLEER. The CDR3 DNA reads TGCGCCAGCAGCCAAGATCACGGTTACGAGCAGTACTTC. It encodes CASSQDHGYEQYF.

There are many counts of this clone. V usage is TRBV4-3 and J usage is TRBJ1-5; D is ambiguous. Trimming cost V 0 bases and J 4 bases, with 4 bases left between them. CDR1 is LGHNA and CDR2 is YSLEER in the germline V gene. The CDR3 has 13 amino acids. CDR3 amino acids: CASSQDGNQPQHF. CDR3 DNA: TGCGCCAGCAGCCAAGACGGGAATCAGCCCCAGCATTTT.

In this sample, this clone turned up many times. The chain is built from TRBV14 and TRBJ2-7; 12 nucleotides align to TRBD2. The V and J ends lost 1 base and 4 bases, in that order; junction bases with no gene match: 2. Germline assignment: CDR1 SGHDN and CDR2 FVKESK. The CDR3 spans 15 residues. DNA for the CDR3: TGTGCCAGCAGCCAAGTCACTAGCGGGAGGTACGAGCAGTACTTC. Protein product: CASSQVTSGRYEQYF.

There are many counts of this clone. The gene calls are TRBV19 and TRBJ2-7; 11 bases match TRBD1. The CDR3 length is 14 residues. Trimming took 5 bases from V and 5 from J; bases not matched to a gene: 5. Germline values: CDR1 LNHDA, CDR2 SQIVND (reference sequence). Written as DNA, the CDR3 is TGTGCCAGTAGTTCGGGACAGGGGGTCCACGAGCAGTACTTC. Translating it yields CASSSGQGVHEQYF.

A note on this clone: A much larger clone sits a single nucleotide away, making a read error possible. Other DNA sequences in this specimen translate into the identical CDR3. The chain carries TRBV6-1 and TRBJ2-1; 10 positions match TRBD2. CDR1 is MNHNS, CDR2 SASEGT, per germline. V lost 8 bases and J lost 9; bases outside the gene matches: 13. CDR3 length equals 15 residues. Here the CDR3 reads CASAGAGGIVGEQFF. Here the CDR3 DNA reads TGTGCCAGCGCGGGAGCGGGAGGGATTGTTGGTGAGCAGTTCTTC.

At least ten counts were recorded for this clone. The chain uses TRBV5-5 and TRBJ1-3; D gene uncertain. This CDR3 has 13 residues. The V gene's germline CDR1 is SGHKS and CDR2 YYEKEE (reference sequence). Trimming removed 3 bases from V and 1 base from J, with 5 bases in between. This CDR3 reads CASSSGSGNTIYF. CDR3 bases: TGTGCCAGCAGCTCGGGGTCTGGAAACACCATATATTTT.

Sample share makes this clone medium-sized. V and J are TRBV6-6 and TRBJ1-1, with 7 bases identical to TRBD1. Losses at the gene ends were 5 bases for V and 3 bases for J; bases not matched to a gene: 3. This CDR3 is built from 13 residues. The germline V gene encodes CDR1 MNHNY and CDR2 SVGAGI (reference sequence). CDR3 DNA sequence: TGTGCCAGCAGTCCCACAGGGGACACTGAAGCTTTCTTT. It translates to CASSPTGDTEAFF.

This clone was recorded many times. The rearrangement links TRBV9 to TRBJ2-5; 9 nucleotides line up with TRBD1. The CDR3 extends over 16 amino acids. The V gene end was trimmed by 3 bases and the J gene end by 5 bases; junction bases not matched to a gene: 11. Germline-derived CDR1 and CDR2 are SGDLS and YYNGEE. CDR3 nucleotide sequence: TGTGCCAGCAGCGCCTACAGGGGGCGCGTTGGGGAGACCCAGTACTTC. Its protein product is CASSAYRGRVGETQYF.

This clone was seen ten or more times. This chain joins TRBV5-1 and TRBJ1-1, with 10 nucleotides matching TRBD1. The junction had 4 bases not matched to a gene; V was cut back by 7 bases and J by 1 base. This CDR3 contains 14 residues. In germline, CDR1 is SGHRS, CDR2 YFSETQ. The DNA of the CDR3 is TGCGCCAGCGGGACAGGGGAATGGAACACTGAAGCTTTCTTT. Its translation: CASGTGEWNTEAFF.

This clone appeared many times. The chain uses TRBV11-1 and TRBJ2-6; D is uncertain. V gave up 6 bases and J gave up 10 bases, with 7 bases separating them. The CDR3 has 11 residues. Germline loops: CDR1 SGHAT, CDR2 FQDESV (reference sequence). The chain's CDR3 is CASRGVNVLTF. The CDR3 DNA is TGTGCCAGCAGGGGCGTAAACGTCCTGACTTTC.

This clone was detected ten times or more. The chain has TRBV29-1 and TRBJ1-1, with TRBD1 matching over 10 bases. The CDR3 is made up of 14 amino acids. Trimming took 7 bases from V and 4 from J; bases not matched to a gene: 9. Germline CDR1 reads SQVTM; CDR2 reads ANQGSEA. CDR3 DNA sequence: TGCAGCGCCGGGGGGGGACAGGGGTTCACTGAAGCTTTCTTT. As protein: CSAGGGQGFTEAFF.

The rearrangement links TRBV13 to TRBJ1-2, with 10 bases aligning to TRBD1. With V trimmed by 4 bases and J by 6 bases, 5 bases remained unmatched. Germline lookup yields CDR1 PRHDT and CDR2 FYEKMQ (reference sequence). The length of the CDR3 is 14 residues. DNA for the CDR3: TGTGCCAGCAGCTCCAGACAGGGGGCAAATGGCTACACCTTC. This translates into CASSSRQGANGYTF. The full variable domain, in which reference TRBV13 and TRBJ1-2 provide the parts outside the CDR3, is AAGVIQSPRHLIKEKRETATLKCYPIPRHDTVYWYQQGPGQDPQFLISFYEKMQSDKGSIPDRFSAQQFSDYHSELNMSSLELGDSALYFCASSSRQGANGYTFGSGTRLTVV.

This clone is labeled medium-sized. V and J are TRBV4-3 and TRBJ1-3; no clear D gene. The CDR3 spans 14 residues. V dropped 0 bases and J dropped 4 bases, with 7 bases sitting between them. Germline V gene sequence: CDR1 LGHNA, CDR2 YSLEER. CDR3 protein: CASSQEGRGNTIYF. As DNA, the CDR3 is TGCGCCAGCAGCCAAGAAGGGAGGGGAAACACCATATATTTT.

This clone was recorded at least ten times. This sequence joins TRBV25-1 and TRBJ2-5; TRBD2 is a possible D gene (5 bases). The CDR3 runs 14 residues. V shed 6 bases and J shed 0 bases, with 11 bases lying between them. Per the germline V gene, CDR1 is MGHDK and CDR2 is SYGVNS. CDR3: CASSPTGYQETQYF. Written as DNA, the CDR3 is TGTGCCAGCAGCCCTACGGGGTACCAAGAGACCCAGTACTTC.

Only a few counts were recorded for this clone. The gene calls are TRBV7-8 and TRBJ2-1; 9 bases match TRBD1. This CDR3 has 13 amino acids. J was trimmed by 15 bases and V by 5 bases; bases with no gene match: 11. Per germline, CDR1 SGHVS and CDR2 FQNEAQ. As DNA, the CDR3 is TGTGCCAGCAGCATTCCCTCTCAGGACAGGGGGTTCTTC. Its translation is CASSIPSQDRGFF.

This clone was seen ten or more times. This rearrangement joins TRBV7-2 to TRBJ2-7; D gene unclear. Germline CDR1 SGHTA, CDR2 FQGNSA. Trimming cost V 5 bases and J 2 bases, with 7 bases left between them. The CDR3 loop spans 12 amino acids. For the CDR3, the DNA is TGTGCCAGCAGCCCGGTCCCCTACGAGCAGTACTTC. It specifies CASSPVPYEQYF.

The chain uses TRBV18 and TRBJ2-5; 8 bases fit TRBD1. Judging by the DNA end, TRBJ2-7 fits better; the J call may be wrong. CDR1 and CDR2 (germline): KGHSH, LQKENI. The CDR3 has 18 amino acids. Here the CDR3 reads CASSPRLPRAGGHDEQYF. As DNA, the CDR3 is TGTGCCAGCTCACCAAGACTTCCGCGGGCAGGGGGCCACGACGAGCAGTACTTC.

Regarding this clone: This probably arose from a read error, given a far larger clone one base away. The V gene is TRBV9, the J gene TRBJ1-2, with 9 bases that match TRBD1. The CDR3 is 16 amino acids. Germline V gene lookup returns CDR1 SGDLS and CDR2 YYNGEE. This CDR3 reads CASRVVGTGGLGGYTF. CDR3 sequence (DNA): TGTGCCAGCAGGGTAGTGGGAACAGGGGGCTTGGGGGGCTACACCTTC. The full variable domain, with the rest looked up from reference TRBV9 and TRBJ1-2, is DSGVTQTPKHLITATGQRVTLRCSPRSGDLSVYWYQQSLDQGLQFLIQYYNGEERAKGNILERFSAQQFPDLHSELNLSSLELGDSALYFCASRVVGTGGLGGYTFGSGTRLTVV.

This clone was recorded at least ten times. The chain recombines TRBV7-3 with TRBJ2-3; weak D call: TRBD1 (6 bases). Looked up from germline, CDR1 is SGHTA and CDR2 is FQGTGA. CDR3 length: 16 amino acids. V lost 5 bases, J lost 1 base, and 16 bases lay in between. The CDR3 loop is CASSLYGRQGTDTQYF. CDR3 DNA: TGTGCCAGCAGCCTGTACGGAAGACAGGGCACAGATACGCAGTATTTT.

By share, this clone counts as medium-sized. The chain combines TRBV6-6 with TRBJ1-2; 7 nucleotides line up with TRBD1. The CDR3 sequence is 14 residues long. The trim removed 5 bases at V and 5 bases at J, leaving 8 bases unmatched. The germline V gene encodes CDR1 MNHNY and CDR2 SVGAGI (reference sequence). CDR3 in amino acids: CASSQPGQAYGYTF. The CDR3 region has the DNA TGTGCCAGCAGTCAACCCGGACAGGCGTATGGCTACACCTTC.

The sample holds many counts of this clone. V gene TRBV7-9 combines with J gene TRBJ1-2, with D tentatively TRBD1 (6 bases). The CDR3 totals 15 residues. Germline V gives CDR1 SEHNR, CDR2 FQNEAQ (reference sequence). V was clipped by 1 base and J by 0 bases, with 9 bases between them. Here the CDR3 DNA reads TGTGCCAGCAGCTTAGGACAGGTAGCTAACTATGGCTACACCTTC. It translates to CASSLGQVANYGYTF. The full variable domain, with the rest looked up from reference TRBV7-9 and TRBJ1-2, is DTGVSQNPRHKITKRGQNVTFRCDPISEHNRLYWYRQTLGQGPEFLTYFQNEAQLEKSRLLSDRFSAERPKGSFSTLEIQRTEQGDSAMYLCASSLGQVANYGYTFGSGTRLTVV.

This clone was detected many times. This chain joins TRBV5-1 and TRBJ2-3; the D is unclear. This CDR3 is built from 15 residues. The V gene lost 3 bases and the J gene lost 1 base, with 12 bases spanning the gap. Germline assignment: CDR1 SGHRS and CDR2 YFSETQ. Here the CDR3 DNA reads TGCGCCAGCAGCTCCTCAAGACTGGGCACAGATACGCAGTATTTT. It translates to CASSSSRLGTDTQYF.

The J gene is TRBJ1-2, the V gene TRBV28; D perhaps matches TRBD1 (6 bases). Trimming removed 2 bases from V and 6 bases from J, with 19 bases in between. CDR3 length: 16 amino acids. Germline CDR1 MDHEN, CDR2 SYDVKM. The CDR3 here is CASSLPDSRRGHGYTF. CDR3 DNA: TGTGCCAGCAGTTTACCGGACAGCCGGCGCGGCCATGGCTACACCTTC.

This clone was picked up a small number of times. The V gene is TRBV7-2, the J gene TRBJ1-2, with 9 bases matching TRBD1. The CDR3 is made up of 15 amino acids. From germline, CDR1 is SGHTA and CDR2 FQGNSA. J gave up 4 bases and V 3 bases, and 6 bases lay outside the gene matches. The CDR3 DNA reads as TGTGCCAGCAGCTTTCCGGGACAGGGATCCTATGGCTACACCTTC. Its protein is CASSFPGQGSYGYTF.

By its share, this clone is medium-sized. The chain combines TRBV10-3 with TRBJ2-2; TRBD2 matches at 14 bases. The CDR3 has 17 residues. The germline V gene encodes CDR1 ENHRY and CDR2 SYGVKD. V lost 2 bases to trimming and J lost 5 bases; unmatched junction nucleotides: 4. The chain's CDR3 is CAISEGTSGSRTGELFF. In DNA form, the CDR3 reads TGTGCCATCAGTGAGGGGACTAGCGGGAGCCGGACCGGGGAGCTGTTTTTT.

This clone has at least ten counts. The chain recombines TRBV5-1 with TRBJ1-2; TRBD1 matches 7 bases. In germline, CDR1 is SGHRS, CDR2 YFSETQ. V dropped 2 bases and J dropped 5; count of bases not matched to a gene: 6. The CDR3 runs to 14 residues. CDR3 region: CASSLSGTAYGYTF. The CDR3 DNA is TGCGCCAGCAGCTTATCCGGGACAGCATATGGCTACACCTTC.

By share of the sample, this clone is medium-sized. The chain employs TRBV6-5 and TRBJ2-5, with TRBD1 matching over 9 bases. The CDR3 covers 15 residues. Trimming removed 6 bases from V and 5 bases from J; junction bases left unmatched: 10. Germline CDR1 and CDR2: MNHEY and SVGAGI. The DNA of the CDR3 is TGTGCCAGCAGATCCGGGACAGGGTTGGGGGAGACCCAGTACTTC. Translation: CASRSGTGLGETQYF.

In its sample, this clone ranks as medium-sized. The chain recombines TRBV18 with TRBJ1-2, with TRBD1 matching over 11 bases. The CDR3 has 13 residues. Trimming cost V 6 bases and J 8 bases; bases outside gene matches: 5. Germline V lookup: CDR1 KGHSH, CDR2 LQKENI. The CDR3 coding sequence is TGTGCCAGCTCCGCCGGGACAGGGGGAGGCTACACCTTC. This codes for CASSAGTGGGYTF.